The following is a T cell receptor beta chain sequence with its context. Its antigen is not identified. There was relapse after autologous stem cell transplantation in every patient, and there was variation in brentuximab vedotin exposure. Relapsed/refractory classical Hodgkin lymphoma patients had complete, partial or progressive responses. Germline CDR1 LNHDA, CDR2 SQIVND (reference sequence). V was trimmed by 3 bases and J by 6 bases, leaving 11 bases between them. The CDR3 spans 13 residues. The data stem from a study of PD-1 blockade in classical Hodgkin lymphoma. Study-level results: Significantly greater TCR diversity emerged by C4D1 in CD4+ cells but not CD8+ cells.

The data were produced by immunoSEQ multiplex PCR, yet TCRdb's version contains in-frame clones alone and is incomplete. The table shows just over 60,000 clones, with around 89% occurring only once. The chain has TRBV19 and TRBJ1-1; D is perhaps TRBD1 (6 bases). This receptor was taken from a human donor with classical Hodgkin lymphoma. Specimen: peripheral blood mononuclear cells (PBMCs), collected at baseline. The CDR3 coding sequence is TGTGCCAGTAGTATTGCAGGGGCCGCTGAAGCTTTCTTT. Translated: CASSIAGAAEAFF.